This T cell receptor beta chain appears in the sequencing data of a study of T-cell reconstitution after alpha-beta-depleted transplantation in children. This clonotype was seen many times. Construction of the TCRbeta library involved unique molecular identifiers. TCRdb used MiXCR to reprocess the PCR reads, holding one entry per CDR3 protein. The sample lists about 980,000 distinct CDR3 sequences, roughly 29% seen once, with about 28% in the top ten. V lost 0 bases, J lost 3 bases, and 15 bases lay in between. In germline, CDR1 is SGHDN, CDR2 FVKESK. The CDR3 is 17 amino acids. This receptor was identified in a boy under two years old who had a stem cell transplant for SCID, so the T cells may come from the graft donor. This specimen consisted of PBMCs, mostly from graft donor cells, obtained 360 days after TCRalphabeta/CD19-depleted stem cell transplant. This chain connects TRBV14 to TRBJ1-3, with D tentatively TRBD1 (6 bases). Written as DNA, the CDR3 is TGTGCCAGCAGCCAAGATCGCGGGACAAAGGTTGGAAACACCATATATTTT. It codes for CASSQDRGTKVGNTIYF. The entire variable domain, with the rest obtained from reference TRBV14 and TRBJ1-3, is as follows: EAGVTQFPSHSVIEKGQTVTLRCDPISGHDNLYWYRRVMGKEIKFLLHFVKESKQDESGMPNNRFLAERTGGTYSTLKVQPAELEDSGVYFCASSQDRGTKVGNTIYFGEGSWLTVV.